This TCR beta chain was obtained from a study of blood T cell repertoires in COVID-19. Study-wide background: Sites across the United States, Italy and Spain contributed samples from acute and convalescent COVID-19. PBMCs, B-cell-depleted T cells, or T cells were the source of the cDNA or gDNA that made up the material.

Germline CDR1 reads SEHNR; CDR2 reads FQNEAQ (reference sequence). CDR3 length: 14 residues. V lost 5 bases, J lost 4 bases, and 9 bases lay in between. Original analysis: Reference gene primer amplification gave nucleated cell count estimates. Using immunoSEQ multiplex PCR, the repertoire was profiled, and TCRdb retains in-frame clones only, with some absent. Clonal size and the V and J genes are those of that table, whereas D and trimming came from the DNA. Altogether under 200,000 clones are present, about 83% being singletons, with the ten largest covering more than 1.5%. Input material: peripheral blood. The chain carries TRBV7-9 and TRBJ1-6, with no clear D. This sequence originates from a human donor in a cohort sampled during active COVID-19. CDR3 nucleotides: TGTGCCAGCAGCCTTACAGTGTATAATTCACCCCTCCACTTT. It codes for CASSLTVYNSPLHF.